Listed here are 10 T cell receptor beta chains from one sample, sequenced in a study of blood T cells in healthy people across ages. Alongside a J-beta primer mix, a sample-barcoded 5' primer served in a second PCR lasting about 6 to 11 cycles. A single record per CDR3 protein comes from TCRdb applying MiXCR to the 5' RACE reads. The repertoire consists of approximately 730,000 distinct CDR3 sequences, with 50% to 65% occurring once and the leading ten covering around 41%. Sample: blood. These receptors were collected from a man at least 80 years old in good health.

This chain links TRBV5-6 with TRBJ2-5; 9 bases agree with TRBD1. The CDR3 runs 15 residues. Germline V gene sequence: CDR1 SGHDT, CDR2 YYEEEE. V shed 3 bases, J shed 5 bases, and the junction held 8 bases outside the gene matches. CDR3 bases: TGTGCCAGCAGCTCGGACAGGGGAGAGTGGGAGACCCAGTACTTC. Translated: CASSSDRGEWETQYF.

DNA for the CDR3: TGTGCCACCAGTGATAGCGGGAGAGGCTACGAGCAGTACTTC. This encodes CATSDSGRGYEQYF. V is TRBV24-1 and J is TRBJ2-7; 8 nucleotides align to TRBD2. This CDR3 is 14 amino acids long. V lost 3 bases to trimming and J lost 3 bases; unmatched junction nucleotides: 3. The germline gives CDR1 KGHDR, CDR2 SFDVKD.

The DNA for the CDR3 is TGCAGTGCTAGTCAGACAGACTACGAGCAGTACTTC. Its translation is CSASQTDYEQYF. V and J are TRBV20-1 and TRBJ2-7; D is possibly TRBD1 (5 bases). The ends were cut back, 3 bases at V and 3 bases at J, with 9 bases in the middle. The V gene's germline CDR1 is DFQATT and CDR2 SNEGSKA (reference sequence). CDR3 length: 12 amino acids.

The table lists this clonotype with a few counts. CDR3 loop: CASTPGGRGDTQYF. As DNA, the CDR3 is TGTGCCAGCACCCCGGGGGGCCGTGGAGATACGCAGTATTTT. The V and J genes are TRBV12-3 or TRBV12-4 and TRBJ2-3; D is possibly TRBD2 (7 bases). The CDR3 totals 14 residues. Trimming removed 7 bases at V and 5 bases at J, with 16 bases between.

For this clonotype: One end of the junction varies from germline; a read error may be responsible. The chain combines TRBV15 with TRBJ2-5; no clear D gene. The DNA matches TRBJ2-7 better at its end, which makes the J call doubtful. CDR1 and CDR2 from the germline V gene are LNHNV and YYDKDF (reference sequence). The CDR3 is 14 amino acids. The CDR3 nucleotides are TGTGTCACCAGCAGAGGTGGGCGGCAGTACGAGCAGTACTTC. Protein product: CVTSRGGRQYEQYF.

V and J are TRBV7-8 and TRBJ1-1; D is undetermined. Trimming left V 3 bases short and J 2 bases short, with 7 bases between. Per the germline V gene, CDR1 is SGHVS and CDR2 is FQNEAQ. There are 13 residues in the CDR3. The CDR3 spells CASSFEPNTEAFF. The CDR3 DNA sequence: TGTGCCAGCAGCTTCGAACCCAACACTGAAGCTTTCTTT.

The sample holds a few counts of this clonotype. The chain joins TRBV25-1 to TRBJ2-3, with 7 bases identical to TRBD2. This CDR3 has 15 residues. Germline V lookup: CDR1 MGHDK, CDR2 SYGVNS. V lost 3 bases to trimming and J lost 8 bases; unmatched junction nucleotides: 11. The CDR3 nucleotides are TGTGCCAGCAGTGAGGCGGGGGTCGGTAGGGGTACGCAGTATTTT. It is translated as CASSEAGVGRGTQYF.

There are a few counts of this clonotype. The gene calls are TRBV4-1 and TRBJ2-1; 8 nucleotides match TRBD2. The CDR3 totals 15 residues. J lost 5 bases, V lost 3 bases, and 6 bases had no gene match. Germline CDR1 and CDR2: MGHRA and YSYEKL. The CDR3 sequence is CASSQGLVPNNEQFF. The CDR3 DNA sequence: TGCGCCAGCAGCCAGGGACTAGTACCCAACAATGAGCAGTTCTTC.

The rearrangement joins TRBV10-3 to TRBJ2-1; 7 bases are shared with TRBD2. V was pared by 8 bases and J by 10 bases, with 11 bases of the junction left unmatched. CDR1 and CDR2 from the germline V gene are ENHRY and SYGVKD. The CDR3 loop spans 13 amino acids. This chain's CDR3 is CAIGGSIGREQFF. DNA for the CDR3: TGTGCCATCGGCGGGAGCATTGGTCGGGAGCAGTTCTTC.

The chain couples TRBV5-1 to TRBJ1-4; D uncertain. CDR1 is SGHRS, CDR2 YFSETQ, per germline. The CDR3 length is 13 residues. Trimming left V 6 bases short and J 0 bases short, with 6 bases between. CDR3 bases: TGCGCCAGCATTGGGGCAACTAATGAAAAACTGTTTTTT. Its translation is CASIGATNEKLFF.